The text below deals with one TCR beta chain. The data are from a study of shared clonotypes between healthy human individuals. The CDR3 runs 14 residues. V lost 2 bases to trimming and J lost 3 bases, with 10 bases between them. The germline gives CDR1 GTSNPN, CDR2 SVGIG (reference sequence). Data came from immunoSEQ multiplex PCR; TCRdb stores just in-frame clones and leaves some out. The table has some 470,000 clones, 76% seen once. The clonotype originates from a middle-aged woman in good health. Some clones in this sample may be carry-over from other donors' samples. V and J are TRBV30 and TRBJ1-4; D is possibly TRBD1 (6 bases). Sequenced: PBMCs. The CDR3 region has the DNA TGTGCCTGGAGTAGGGGGACCTCTAATGAAAAACTGTTTTTT. Encoded protein: CAWSRGTSNEKLFF.